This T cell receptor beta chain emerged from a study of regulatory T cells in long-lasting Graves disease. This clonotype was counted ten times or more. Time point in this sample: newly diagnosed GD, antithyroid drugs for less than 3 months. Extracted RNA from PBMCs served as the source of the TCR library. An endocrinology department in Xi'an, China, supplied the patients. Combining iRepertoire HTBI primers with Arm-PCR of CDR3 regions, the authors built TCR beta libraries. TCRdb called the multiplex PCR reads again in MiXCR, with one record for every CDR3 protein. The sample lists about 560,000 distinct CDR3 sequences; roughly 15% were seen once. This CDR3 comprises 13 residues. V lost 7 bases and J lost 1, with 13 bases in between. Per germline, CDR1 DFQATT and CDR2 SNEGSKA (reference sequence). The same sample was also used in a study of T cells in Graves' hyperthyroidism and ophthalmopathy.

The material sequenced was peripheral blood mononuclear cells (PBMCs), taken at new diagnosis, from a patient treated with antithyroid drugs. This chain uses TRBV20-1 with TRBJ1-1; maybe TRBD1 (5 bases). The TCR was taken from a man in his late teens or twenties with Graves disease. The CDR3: CSVRRGGNTEAFF. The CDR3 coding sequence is TGCAGTGTGAGACGGGGGGGGAACACTGAAGCTTTCTTT.